These 3 T cell receptor beta chains came from one sample sequenced in a study of beta chain features in type 1 diabetes. Sequencing targeted expressed TCRB transcripts, as all isolated RNA had been reverse transcribed. TCRdb keeps only in-frame clones here, not all; method: immunoSEQ multiplex PCR. The table has about 150,000 clones, 8.1% seen once; the top ten hold around 0.65%. Sequenced material: central memory CD4+ T cells from blood. The origin of the receptors is a man younger than 30 in good health.

This clone was detected a few times. This chain links TRBV7-2 with TRBJ2-1, with D unclear. Germline CDR1 is SGHTA and CDR2 is FQGNSA. The CDR3 runs to 14 residues. Trimming pared 3 bases from V and 6 bases from J, leaving 12 bases between. CDR3 residues: CASSFLAGLNEQFF. Here the CDR3 DNA reads TGTGCCAGCAGCTTCCTTGCCGGTCTCAATGAGCAGTTCTTC.

This clone was counted once. V gene TRBV21-1 combines with J gene TRBJ2-5; the table gives TRBD1 as D, unverified against the DNA. TRBJ2-7 matches the DNA end more closely, so the J call is doubtful. TRBV21-1 counts as a pseudogene. The CDR3 contains 14 residues. The CDR3 DNA follows: TGTGCCAGCAGCAAAGAAGGGACAGGGGTCGAGCAGTACTTC. It specifies CASSKEGTGVEQYF.

There are a few counts of this clone. The V call is TRBV30, the J call TRBJ1-4; 7 bases match TRBD1. This CDR3 has 14 amino acids. J gave up 3 bases and V 5 bases, and 6 bases lay outside the gene matches. Germline assignment: CDR1 GTSNPN and CDR2 SVGIG (reference sequence). The DNA of the CDR3 is TGTGCCTGGTCCTTGACAGGGCCTAATGAAAAACTGTTTTTT. It is translated as CAWSLTGPNEKLFF.